This T cell receptor (beta chain) is from a study of cytomegalovirus exposure and HLA in healthy donors. Overall study context: Under 85% of some 390 genotyped donors fell in the Caucasian-associated ancestry cluster. Whole-study findings and limits: Presence/absence analyses assumed roughly uniform sequencing depth across donors. As was reported, the classifier diagnosed cytomegalovirus status with high specificity and sensitivity.

The germline CDR1 and CDR2 sequences are ENHRY and SYGVKD. The CDR3 contains 15 residues. V shed 3 bases and J shed 2 bases, with 13 bases lying between them. 60 Vbeta and 13 Jbeta primers were used in PCR. The repertoire was sequenced with immunoSEQ multiplex PCR; TCRdb's copy has only in-frame clones and lacks some. This listing includes around 140,000 clones. These donors counted as nominally healthy when sampled, but unrecorded immune exposures were likely. Regarding this clone: Its antigen is not identified.

The sequenced sample consisted of PBMCs. The source is a woman in her forties in good health and CMV-seropositive. The gene calls are TRBV10-3 and TRBJ2-5, with TRBD1 as a possible D gene (6 bases). This CDR3 reads CAISDSGGGQETQYF. The DNA of the CDR3 is TGTGCCATCAGTGATTCTGGGGGCGGGCAAGAGACCCAGTACTTC.